The present entry profiles one T cell receptor (beta chain) with its context. Which antigen it targets is not known. The record has no base qualities; no much larger clone is one base away. The protocol used for the library was the immunoSEQ multiplex PCR assay. Per the authors' processing: During preprocessing, nonproductive sequences were removed, as were CDR3s that did not start with C, did not end with F or W, or were shorter than 7 amino acids. The MANAFEST web app identified antigen-specific clonotypes based on expansion compared with the reference and other culture wells. A clone was considered positive if significant expansion relative to the reference culture was observed in 2 of 3 replicate wells at an FDR below 0.05. A further requirement for positive clones was significant expansion compared with all other tandem wells, along with an odds ratio above 5. CDR3 homology was quantified as pairwise Levenshtein distance, calculated with the stringdist R package after three terminal residues were trimmed from each end. TCRdb stores this immuneACCESS table with in-frame sequences only. Part of the clones is absent; in the studies checked, under half of the shortfall reflects unresolved V genes, and no reason is known for the rest. V and J calls and clone size are copied from that table; D and trimming were computed from the DNA. In all, the sample holds 20,000 to 25,000 clones, and about 70% of those were seen once. Together, the top ten hold under 15% of the sample.

This sample is drawn from a study of CD4 T cells in relation to SARS-CoV-2 and coronaviruses (dated by TCRdb to the early 2020s). At the level of the whole study: In the ViraFEST assay, PBMCs were grown with antigen for 10 to 11 days, and TCR beta CDR3s were then sequenced to identify antigen-specific clonal expansions. An HIV-1 Nef peptide pool or a no-peptide culture served as the negative reference condition. Shared crossreactive spike epitopes were mapped to their HLA restriction using patient-derived lymphoblastoid cell lines. Memory CD4+ T cell crossreactivity between SARS-CoV-2 and common cold coronavirus spike proteins was assessed at the TCR clonotype level in the study. Samples from three pre-COVID donors and the naive versus memory experiments were sequenced with the Adaptive Biotechnologies TCR-sequencing kit; other data were Illumina-based. A different, Illumina-based TCR-beta assay was used to sequence expansion assays from other donors in the study.

CD4+ T cells from unexposed donors were collected before the COVID-19 pandemic (2011-2018). Following 10 days of culture, the EasySep CD4+ T cell isolation kit was used to isolate CD4+ T cells. As far as cell numbers permitted, CD4+ T cells from unexposed donors were tested for reactivity against SARS-CoV-2 S and N as well as four spike pools from common cold coronaviruses. Approximately 2 million PBMCs per well were cultured in IMDM with about 4.9% human AB serum and approximately 10 IU/ml IL-2. Half of the culture medium was replaced with fresh IL-2-containing medium on days 3 and 7. In general, every peptide culture condition was set up in three replicate wells. Leukapheresis product for the unexposed donors was bought commercially. Ficoll-Paque PLUS gradient centrifugation was used to isolate PBMCs from leukapheresis product or whole blood. The PBMCs went either fresh into the expansion assay or into cryopreservation at -140 degrees C. The QIAamp Micro DNA Kit was used to extract genomic DNA from the CD4+ T cells.

Study-level results and caveats: Compared with monoreactive clones, crossreactive clones had significantly weaker SARS-CoV-2-driven expansion, a result consistent with antigenic imprinting. Small numbers of patients and of tested TCRs limited the study. Because no donor provided both pre-pandemic and post-infection samples, tracing the source of pre-existing responses was limited. Crossreactivity analysis centred on spike protein, so crossreactivity against other viral proteins was not assessed. Memory CD4+ clonotypes crossrecognizing SARS-CoV-2 and at least one common cold coronavirus spike were found in 50% to 80% of donors.

This clonotype was obtained from a human donor in good health. Sequenced sample: CD4+ T cells from PBMCs, cultured in vitro.

The CDR3 protein is CASSQWGGANTEAFF. The DNA sequence is given as TGTGCCAGCAGCCAATGGGGGGGGGCGAACACTGAAGCTTTCTTT. The chain joins TRBV3-1 (or the pseudogene TRBV3-2) to TRBJ1-1; a weak D assignment points to TRBD1 (6 bases agree). The CDR3 starts with the cysteine, ends with the phenylalanine, and has 15 residues. Only the CDR3 region is kept as DNA, spanning 45 bases read in frame from base 1. The trim is 2 bases for V and 1 base for J, with a gap of 11 bases between the germline ends. As encoded in the germline V gene (reference sequence), CDR1 is LGHDT while CDR2 is YNNKEL.